This entry lists 4 T cell receptor beta chains sequenced from one sample in a study of response to subunit inactivated influenza vaccine. TCRdb recomputed calls from the RT-PCR reads with MiXCR, one row per CDR3 protein. This sample carries approximately 170,000 distinct CDR3 sequences, 9.5% to 15% of them seen once, and the ten largest clones take less than 30%. This sample was shared with a second study, whose subject was T cells expressing NK-cell markers. As that report states: 5'RACE template switching with UMIs generated TCR beta cDNA.

Here the sequenced sample was CD8+ T cells sorted from PBMCs, taken roughly 13 days after vaccination. These receptor sequences come from a man between 50 and 59 years old who received an inactivated influenza vaccine.

This clonotype was counted a few times. The rearrangement links TRBV20-1 to TRBJ2-7; 8 bases are shared with TRBD1. V was pared by 1 base and J by 4 bases, with 12 bases of the junction left unmatched. The CDR3 is 16 amino acids. Germline V gene lookup returns CDR1 DFQATT and CDR2 SNEGSKA (reference sequence). The CDR3 DNA is TGCAGTGCTAGAGGGTATGCGGACAGGGATTTTTACGAGCAGTACTTC. The encoded protein is CSARGYADRDFYEQYF.

There are a few counts of this clonotype. V usage is TRBV7-8 and J usage is TRBJ2-1; tentatively, D is TRBD1 or TRBD2 (5 bases each). The CDR3 runs 15 residues. The ends were cut back, 5 bases at V and 4 bases at J, with 15 bases in the middle. CDR1 and CDR2 (germline): SGHVS, FQNEAQ. In DNA form, the CDR3 reads TGTGCCAGCAGCGGGACCTCTGACGTATACAATGAGCAGTTCTTC. It translates to CASSGTSDVYNEQFF.

The table lists this clonotype with a few counts. The rearrangement joins TRBV12-3 or TRBV12-4 to TRBJ1-2; TRBD1 matches at 12 bases. V trimming: 6 bases; J trimming: 6 bases; junction bases outside the gene matches: 8. The CDR3 totals 15 residues. DNA of the CDR3: TGTGCCAGCAGCGTTGGGACAGGGGGCGCGAATGGCTACACCTTC. This translates into CASSVGTGGANGYTF.

J is TRBJ2-2 and V is TRBV4-2, with a weak D call TRBD2 (6 bases). The CDR3 consists of 15 residues. CDR1 is LGHNA and CDR2 is YNFKEQ in the germline V gene. V was clipped by 1 base and J by 4 bases, with 10 bases between them. The CDR3 nucleotides are TGTGCCAGCAGCCAAGCTGGGGGGATCACCGGGGAGCTGTTTTTT. Its protein product is CASSQAGGITGELFF.